The 5 T cell receptor beta chains listed next were all sequenced from one sample in a study of tumor and adjacent non-tumor tissue in lung cancer. No cell sorting was done before RNA was extracted from the tissue. The normal lung tissue was taken more than 3 cm from the tumor edge. The library came from three nested PCR rounds adapted from ARM-PCR protocols. TCRdb reanalysed the multiplex PCR reads using MiXCR and keeps one entry per CDR3 protein. The sample includes under 80,000 distinct CDR3 sequences, under 80% of them seen just once. What was sequenced was distant non-tumor lung tissue. These TCRs come from a man aged 55 to 70 with non-small cell lung cancer.

Comments on this clonotype: A much larger clone lies one base from this, so it may be a read error. The chain links TRBV29-1 to TRBJ2-1; D remains ambiguous. The CDR3 totals 14 residues. CDR1 and CDR2 from the germline V gene are SQVTM and ANQGSEA. CDR3: CGVKDPGIYNGQFF. The CDR3 DNA sequence: TGCGGCGTTAAAGATCCAGGAATCTACAATGGGCAGTTCTTC.

A few counts support this clonotype. The V and J genes are TRBV20-1 and TRBJ1-5; D unclear. Trimming pared 5 bases from V and 6 bases from J, leaving 14 bases between. CDR3 length: 13 residues. Germline lookup yields CDR1 DFQATT and CDR2 SNEGSKA (reference sequence). CDR3 nucleotides: TGCAGTGCTCAGGACGAAACGAGTCAGCCCCAGCATTTT. Amino acid sequence: CSAQDETSQPQHF.

This clonotype was counted a few times. The chain uses TRBV5-1 and TRBJ2-7, with 11 bases matching TRBD2. The CDR3 totals 15 residues. Germline V lookup: CDR1 SGHRS, CDR2 YFSETQ. The J segment lost 13 bases and the V segment lost 3 bases, leaving 15 bases of the junction unmatched. CDR3 sequence: CASSSSGLAAYEHYF. The CDR3 coding sequence is TGCGCCAGCAGCTCGTCGGGACTAGCGGCCTACGAACATTACTTC.

This clonotype appeared many times. The rearrangement joins TRBV10-3 to TRBJ2-4, with D perhaps given as TRBD1 or TRBD2 (5 bases each). The CDR3 is 14 residues long. V gave up 7 bases and J gave up 4 bases, with 14 bases separating them. Germline V gene sequence: CDR1 ENHRY, CDR2 SYGVKD. CDR3 DNA sequence: TGTGCCATCAATGGGGACGGAGGAAAAAACATTCAGTACTTC. Translating gives CAINGDGGKNIQYF.

The chain links TRBV11-3 to TRBJ2-1; D is tentatively TRBD1 or TRBD2 (6 bases each). This CDR3 region has 16 residues. Germline V lookup: CDR1 SGHNT, CDR2 YENEEA. Trimming stripped 6 bases from V and 9 bases from J, with 24 bases between. The CDR3 sequence: CASRLDQLGGLGEQFF. CDR3 nucleotide sequence: TGTGCCAGCAGGCTCGACCAACTAGGGGGGTTAGGTGAGCAGTTCTTC.